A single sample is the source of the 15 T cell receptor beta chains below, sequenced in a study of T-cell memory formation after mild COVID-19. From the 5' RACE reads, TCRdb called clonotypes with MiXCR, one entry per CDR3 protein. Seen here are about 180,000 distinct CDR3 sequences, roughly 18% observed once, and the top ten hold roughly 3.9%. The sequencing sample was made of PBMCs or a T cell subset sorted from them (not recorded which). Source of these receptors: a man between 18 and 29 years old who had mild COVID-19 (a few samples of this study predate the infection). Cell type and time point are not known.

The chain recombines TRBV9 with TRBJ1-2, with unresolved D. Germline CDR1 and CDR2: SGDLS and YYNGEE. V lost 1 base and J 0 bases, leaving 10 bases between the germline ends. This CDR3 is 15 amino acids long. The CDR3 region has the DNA TGTGCCAGCAGCGTAAACTCGGGAGCTAACTATGGCTACACCTTC. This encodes CASSVNSGANYGYTF.

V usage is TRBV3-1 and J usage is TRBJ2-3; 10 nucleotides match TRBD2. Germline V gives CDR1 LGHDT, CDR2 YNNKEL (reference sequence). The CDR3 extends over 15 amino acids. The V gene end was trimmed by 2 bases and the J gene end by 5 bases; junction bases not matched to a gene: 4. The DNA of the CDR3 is TGTGCCAGCAGCCAAACTAGCGGGGTTGTAGATACGCAGTATTTT. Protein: CASSQTSGVVDTQYF.

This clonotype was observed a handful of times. The CDR3: CASSPPAGAGELFF. DNA of the CDR3: TGTGCCAGCTCACCACCGGCAGGAGCCGGGGAGCTGTTTTTT. The chain uses TRBV18 and TRBJ2-2; no reliable D call. The CDR3 sequence is 14 residues long. In germline, CDR1 is KGHSH, CDR2 LQKENI. Between the trimmed V and J ends, which lost 0 bases and 6 bases, there was a span of 8 bases.

The chain's CDR3 is CASSAIPTGQFLNYGYTF. The DNA for the CDR3 is TGTGCCAGCAGTGCCATACCAACGGGACAGTTTCTTAACTATGGCTACACCTTC. The V call is TRBV2, the J call TRBJ1-2; 7 bases are a match to TRBD1. V trimming: 4 bases; J trimming: 1 base; junction bases outside the gene matches: 15. Germline V CDR1 and CDR2: SNHLY, FYNNEI. This CDR3 region has 18 residues.

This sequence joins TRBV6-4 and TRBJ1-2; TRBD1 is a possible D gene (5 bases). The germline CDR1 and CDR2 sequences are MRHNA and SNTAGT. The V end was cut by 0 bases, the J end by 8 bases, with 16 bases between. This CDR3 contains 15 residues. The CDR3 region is CASSDSLGPGRGYTF. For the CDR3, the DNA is TGTGCCAGCAGTGACTCTCTGGGCCCGGGGCGCGGCTACACCTTC.

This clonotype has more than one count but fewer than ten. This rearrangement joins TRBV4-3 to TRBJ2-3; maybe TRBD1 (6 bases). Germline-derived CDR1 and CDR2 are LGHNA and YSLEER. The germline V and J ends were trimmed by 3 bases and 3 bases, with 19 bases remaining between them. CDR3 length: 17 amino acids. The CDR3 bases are TGCGCCAGCAGCCACAGGACAGCAGGGGATGGGACAGATACGCAGTATTTT. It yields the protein CASSHRTAGDGTDTQYF.

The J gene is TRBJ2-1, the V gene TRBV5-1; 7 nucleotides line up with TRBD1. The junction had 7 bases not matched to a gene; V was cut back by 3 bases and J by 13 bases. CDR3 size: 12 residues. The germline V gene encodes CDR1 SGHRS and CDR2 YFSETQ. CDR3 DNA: TGCGCCAGCAGCTACTCGACAGGGCCTCAGTTCTTC. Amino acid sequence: CASSYSTGPQFF.

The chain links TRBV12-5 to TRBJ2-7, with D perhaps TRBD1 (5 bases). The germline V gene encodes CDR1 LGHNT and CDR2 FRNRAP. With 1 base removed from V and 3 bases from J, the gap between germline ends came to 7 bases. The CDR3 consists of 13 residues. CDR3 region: CASGLGQIYEQYF. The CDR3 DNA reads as TGTGCTAGTGGTTTGGGACAGATCTACGAGCAGTACTTC.

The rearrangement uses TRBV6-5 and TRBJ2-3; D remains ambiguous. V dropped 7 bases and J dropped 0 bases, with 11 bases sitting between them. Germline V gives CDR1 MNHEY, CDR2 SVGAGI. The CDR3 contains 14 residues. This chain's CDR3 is CASTFRDSTDTQYF. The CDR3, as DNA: TGTGCCAGCACGTTTAGGGATAGCACAGATACGCAGTATTTT.

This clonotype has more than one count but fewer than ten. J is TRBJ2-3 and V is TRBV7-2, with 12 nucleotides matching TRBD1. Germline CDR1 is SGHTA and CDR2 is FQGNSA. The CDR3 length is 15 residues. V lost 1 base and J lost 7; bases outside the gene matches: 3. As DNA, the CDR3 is TGTGCCAGCAGCTTAGGGGACAGGGGGCCGAATACGCAGTATTTT. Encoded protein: CASSLGDRGPNTQYF. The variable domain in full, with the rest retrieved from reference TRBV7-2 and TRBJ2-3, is GAGVSQSPSNKVTEKGKDVELRCDPISGHTALYWYRQSLGQGLEFLIYFQGNSAPDKSGLPSDRFSAERTGGSVSTLTIQRTQQEDSAVYLCASSLGDRGPNTQYFGPGTRLTVL.

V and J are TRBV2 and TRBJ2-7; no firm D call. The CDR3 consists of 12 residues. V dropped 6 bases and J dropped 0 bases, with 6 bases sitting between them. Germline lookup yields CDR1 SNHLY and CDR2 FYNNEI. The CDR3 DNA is TGTGCCAGCAGCCAGAGCTCCTACGAGCAGTACGTC. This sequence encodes CASSQSSYEQYV.

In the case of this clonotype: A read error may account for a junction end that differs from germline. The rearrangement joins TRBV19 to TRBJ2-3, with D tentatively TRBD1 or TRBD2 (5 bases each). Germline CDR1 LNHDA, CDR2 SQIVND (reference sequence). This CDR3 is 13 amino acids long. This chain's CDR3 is CDSRPSGGDTQYF. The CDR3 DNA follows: TGTGACAGTAGACCCAGTGGGGGAGATACGCAGTATTTT.

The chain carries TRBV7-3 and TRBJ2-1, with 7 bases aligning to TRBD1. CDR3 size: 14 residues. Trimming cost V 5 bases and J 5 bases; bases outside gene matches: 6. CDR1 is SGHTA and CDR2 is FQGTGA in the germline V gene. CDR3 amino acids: CASSPTGVDNEQFF. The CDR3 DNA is TGTGCCAGCAGCCCCACAGGGGTGGACAATGAGCAGTTCTTC.

CDR3 loop: CASSRRGGLGDQYF. The CDR3 DNA is TGTGCCAGCAGCCGCCGGGGGGGCCTTGGTGACCAGTACTTC. This chain joins TRBV14 and TRBJ2-5, with 8 positions matching TRBD2. Germline V CDR1 and CDR2: SGHDN, FVKESK. There are 14 residues in the CDR3. Trimming took 4 bases from V and 10 from J; bases not matched to a gene: 11.

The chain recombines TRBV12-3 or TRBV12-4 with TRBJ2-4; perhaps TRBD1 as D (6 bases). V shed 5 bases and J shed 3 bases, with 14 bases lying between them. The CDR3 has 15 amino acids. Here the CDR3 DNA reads TGTGCCAGCAGTGTGGCAGGACAGATCAAAAACATTCAGTACTTC. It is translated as CASSVAGQIKNIQYF.